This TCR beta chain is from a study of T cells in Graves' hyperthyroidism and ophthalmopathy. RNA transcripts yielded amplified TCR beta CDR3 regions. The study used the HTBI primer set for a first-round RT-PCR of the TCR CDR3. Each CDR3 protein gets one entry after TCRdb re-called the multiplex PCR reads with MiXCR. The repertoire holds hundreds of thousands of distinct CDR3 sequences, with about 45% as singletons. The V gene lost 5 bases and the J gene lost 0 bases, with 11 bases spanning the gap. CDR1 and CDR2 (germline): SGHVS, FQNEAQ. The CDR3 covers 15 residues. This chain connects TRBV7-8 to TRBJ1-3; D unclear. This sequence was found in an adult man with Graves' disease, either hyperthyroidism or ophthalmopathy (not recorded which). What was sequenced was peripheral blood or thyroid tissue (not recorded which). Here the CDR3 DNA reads TGTGCCAGCAGCCAAAGCTACAGCTCTGGAAACACCATATATTTT. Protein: CASSQSYSSGNTIYF.